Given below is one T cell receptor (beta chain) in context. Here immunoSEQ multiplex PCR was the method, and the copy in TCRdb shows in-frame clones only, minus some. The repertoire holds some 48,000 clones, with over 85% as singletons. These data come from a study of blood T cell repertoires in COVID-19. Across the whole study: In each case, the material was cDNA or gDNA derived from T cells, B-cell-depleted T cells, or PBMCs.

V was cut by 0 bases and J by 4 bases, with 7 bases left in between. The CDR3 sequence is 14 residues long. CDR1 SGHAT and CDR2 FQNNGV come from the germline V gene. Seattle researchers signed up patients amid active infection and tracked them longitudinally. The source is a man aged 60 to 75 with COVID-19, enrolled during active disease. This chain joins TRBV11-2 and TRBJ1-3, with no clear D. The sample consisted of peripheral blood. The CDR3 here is CASSLDGFGNTIYF. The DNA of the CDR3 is TGTGCCAGCAGCTTAGACGGTTTCGGAAACACCATATATTTT.